The present T cell receptor beta chain was sequenced within a study of shared clonotypes between healthy human individuals. Germline lookup yields CDR1 LNHDA and CDR2 SQIVND (reference sequence). The CDR3 consists of 16 residues. V lost 8 bases and J lost 2; bases outside the gene matches: 8. Libraries were prepared by immunoSEQ multiplex PCR; TCRdb keeps only in-frame clonotypes and omits some of them. The sample records 1,100,000 or so clones, 70% to 80% being singletons. This chain uses TRBV19 with TRBJ2-3; 12 bases line up with TRBD2. Sequenced material: memory CD4+ T cells from PBMCs. Subset meaning: CD45RA-negative fraction. The receptor was derived from a man between 18 and 29 years old in good health. Some clones in this sample may be carry-over from other donors' samples. The CDR3 region is CASDRGTSGSTDTQYF. CDR3 nucleotide sequence: TGTGCCAGTGACAGAGGGACTAGCGGGTCCACAGATACGCAGTATTTT.